Given below is one T cell receptor beta chain in context. There is no known antigen for this receptor. Per-base quality was not reported, and no clone a single base away is much larger than it. Receptor libraries were prepared by the immunoSEQ multiplex PCR assay. The clones in this table, taken by TCRdb from immuneACCESS, are in-frame only. Not every clone is retained; where verified, under half of the shortfall comes from an unresolved V gene, and the cause of the rest is unknown. A total of roughly 71,000 clones appear in this sample, over 85% of them only once. The ten largest clones capture 0.39% of the sample. The data stem from a study of technical replicates of blood from a few donors (dated by TCRdb to about 2017). V lost 0 bases and J lost 0 bases; the stretch between them is 7 bases long. The germline V gene encodes CDR1 SGHNT and CDR2 YYREEE (reference sequence). The CDR3 starts with the cysteine, ends with the phenylalanine, and has 14 residues. Only CDR3 DNA remains: 42 bases, in frame from the first base.

The TCR comes from a human donor in good health. The rearrangement joined TRBV5-4 to TRBJ2-7, and possibly TRBD1, on 6 matching bases. The sequenced sample consisted of T cells isolated from PBMCs. CDR3 loop: CASSLAGDSYEQYF. The DNA is TGTGCCAGCAGCTTGGCAGGGGACTCCTACGAGCAGTACTTC.